The 6 T cell receptor beta chains given below trace back to one sample, sequenced in a study of Ad26.COV2.S vaccination and SARS-CoV-2 variants. Stated treatment: around 19 received Ad26.COV2.S at low or high dose, single or two shots; several received placebo; per-sample allocation not given. The samples date from day 63 after the first vaccine or placebo injection. The repertoire was sequenced with immunoSEQ multiplex PCR; TCRdb's copy has only in-frame clones and lacks some. The table shows hundreds of thousands of clones, with around 88% occurring only once. Here the sequenced sample was peripheral blood, taken in a trial of Ad26.COV2.S vaccine versus placebo. The receptors were gathered from a person between 18 and 65 years old who received the Ad26.COV2.S COVID-19 vaccine or a placebo.

This clone was detected only a few times. This rearrangement joins TRBV28 to TRBJ2-3; D might be TRBD2 (6 bases). The V gene lost 6 bases and the J gene lost 1 base, with 14 bases spanning the gap. Germline loops: CDR1 MDHEN, CDR2 SYDVKM. This CDR3 is built from 15 residues. The CDR3: CASSLASRGTDTQYF. CDR3 coding DNA: TGTGCCAGCAGCCTAGCGTCCAGGGGCACAGATACGCAGTATTTT.

The chain has TRBV6-2 or TRBV6-3 and TRBJ2-7; D is undetermined. Germline lookup yields CDR1 MNHEY and CDR2 SVGEGT. The CDR3 totals 14 residues. V lost 2 bases and J lost 2, with 10 bases in between. DNA of the CDR3: TGTGCCAGCAGTTACAGAGTCCCAACCTACGAGCAGTACTTC. Protein product: CASSYRVPTYEQYF.

DNA of the CDR3: TGTGCCAGCACCCACCGGGGCCATGGCTACACCTTC. Encoded protein: CASTHRGHGYTF. The chain recombines TRBV2 with TRBJ1-2, with a weak D call TRBD1 (5 bases). Germline CDR1 reads SNHLY; CDR2 reads FYNNEI. The CDR3 is made up of 12 amino acids. V was trimmed by 7 bases and J by 6 bases, leaving 12 bases between them.

The V and J genes are TRBV7-8 and TRBJ2-2, with a possible D match to TRBD1 (6 bases). The CDR3 totals 18 residues. CDR1 and CDR2 from the germline V gene are SGHVS and FQNEAQ. Trimming stripped 4 bases from V and 1 base from J, with 19 bases between. CDR3 nucleotides: TGTGCCAGCAGCTCCCCACGACAGGACATAGTGAACACCGGGGAGCTGTTTTTT. It is translated as CASSSPRQDIVNTGELFF.

This chain uses TRBV6-6 with TRBJ2-5; 9 bases align to TRBD1. The CDR3 consists of 14 residues. J gave up 4 bases and V 5 bases, and 5 bases lay outside the gene matches. Germline V gene data show CDR1 as MNHNY and CDR2 as SVGAGI (reference sequence). In nucleotides, the CDR3 is TGTGCCAGCAGTACAGGGGGCCGGGGAGAGACCCAGTACTTC. Translated, it gives CASSTGGRGETQYF.

The J gene is TRBJ1-3, the V gene TRBV12-3 or TRBV12-4, with no clear D. The CDR3 sequence is 12 residues long. Trimming shortened V by 5 bases and J by 0 bases, and 2 bases separated the two germline ends. This CDR3 reads CASSPSGNTIYF. The CDR3 region has the DNA TGTGCCAGCAGTCCCTCTGGAAACACCATATATTTT.